One sample yielded the 11 T cell receptor beta chains listed below, sequenced in a study of spatial heterogeneity in lung cancer. Sample time point: blood at routine non-recurrence follow-up after resection. Whole RNA was taken from tumor, nontumor lung or frozen PBMC; it was then sequenced unsorted. A single record per CDR3 protein comes from TCRdb applying MiXCR to the 5' RACE reads. The table includes some 110,000 distinct CDR3 sequences, less than 15% detected once. The sequences come from PBMCs, collected at follow-up. These receptors came from a male donor with early-stage non-small cell lung cancer.

The genes are TRBV27 and TRBJ1-1; weak D call: TRBD1 (5 bases). Trimming removed 4 bases from V and 1 base from J, with 10 bases in between. Germline V gene lookup returns CDR1 MNHEY and CDR2 SMNVEV (reference sequence). The CDR3 totals 14 residues. This chain's CDR3 is CASSYKDTNTEAFF. As DNA, the CDR3 is TGTGCCAGCAGTTATAAGGACACGAACACTGAAGCTTTCTTT.

V is TRBV3-1 and J is TRBJ1-3; no reliable D call. Between the trimmed V and J ends, which lost 1 base and 9 bases, there was a span of 4 bases. The CDR3 is 11 residues long. Per germline, CDR1 LGHDT and CDR2 YNNKEL (reference sequence). The CDR3 is CASSQGGTIYF. The DNA for the CDR3 is TGTGCCAGCAGCCAAGGGGGCACCATATATTTT.

The chain recombines TRBV28 with TRBJ2-5; D tentatively fits TRBD1 or TRBD2 (5 bases each). V was clipped by 2 bases and J by 5 bases, with 12 bases between them. The CDR3 sequence is 14 residues long. CDR1 is MDHEN and CDR2 is SYDVKM in the germline V gene. The CDR3 is CASSLGTPGETQYF. The CDR3 region has the DNA TGTGCCAGCAGTTTAGGGACGCCCGGGGAGACCCAGTACTTC.

The sample holds many counts of this clonotype. The V gene is TRBV20-1, the J gene TRBJ2-7, with no clear D. Per germline, CDR1 DFQATT and CDR2 SNEGSKA (reference sequence). This CDR3 has 12 residues. V lost 0 bases, J lost 3 bases, and 6 bases lay in between. CDR3 in amino acids: CSARDRIYEQYF. The CDR3 DNA reads TGCAGTGCTAGAGATCGAATCTACGAGCAGTACTTC.

The V and J genes are TRBV10-1 and TRBJ2-3; 7 positions agree with TRBD2. CDR1 is WNHNN, CDR2 SYGVQD, per germline (reference sequence). J lost 0 bases, V lost 3 bases, and 3 bases had no gene match. The CDR3 loop spans 15 amino acids. The CDR3 DNA is TGCGCCAGCAGTGATTTAGCGGGTAGCACAGATACGCAGTATTTT. Protein product: CASSDLAGSTDTQYF.

This clonotype is medium-sized. V is TRBV29-1 and J is TRBJ2-5, with 11 bases fitting TRBD2. The CDR3 extends over 15 amino acids. Germline V gene data show CDR1 as SQVTM and CDR2 as ANQGSEA. With 4 bases clipped from V and 4 bases from J, the junction kept 8 bases outside the gene matches. The CDR3 sequence: CSVGSSGGAGETQYF. The CDR3 bases are TGCAGCGTTGGAAGTAGCGGGGGGGCCGGAGAGACCCAGTACTTC.

J is TRBJ2-4 and V is TRBV27; D is ambiguous. The length of the CDR3 is 14 residues. V was trimmed by 6 bases and J by 1 base, leaving 10 bases between them. Germline V gene data show CDR1 as MNHEY and CDR2 as SMNVEV (reference sequence). CDR3 nucleotide sequence: TGTGCCAGCAGACCGCTACGGGCCAAAAACATTCAGTACTTC. The encoded protein is CASRPLRAKNIQYF.

The rearrangement uses TRBV4-3 and TRBJ2-1; 9 bases map to TRBD2. Germline CDR1 LGHNA, CDR2 YSLEER. The CDR3 covers 15 residues. V shed 0 bases and J 13 bases; nucleotides not matched to a gene: 10. The CDR3 bases are TGCGCCAGCAGCCAAGATTGGGCTAGCGGGGTGAAACAGTTCTTC. Residues: CASSQDWASGVKQFF.

The rearrangement uses TRBV5-1 and TRBJ2-1; D not resolved. Per the germline V gene, CDR1 is SGHRS and CDR2 is YFSETQ. V shed 0 bases and J shed 2 bases, with 24 bases lying between them. The length of the CDR3 is 20 residues. This chain's CDR3 is CASSLEPGWVSVPPYNEQFF. CDR3 bases: TGCGCCAGCAGCTTGGAGCCCGGGTGGGTGTCCGTCCCCCCCTACAATGAGCAGTTCTTC.

The chain carries TRBV3-1 and TRBJ1-6; no firm D call. Trimming removed 3 bases from V and 6 bases from J, with 15 bases in between. The CDR3 consists of 16 residues. Germline-derived CDR1 and CDR2 are LGHDT and YNNKEL (reference sequence). The CDR3 is CASSQMRAHTNSPLHF. As DNA, the CDR3 is TGTGCCAGCAGCCAGATGCGAGCCCATACTAATTCACCCCTCCACTTT.

This chain connects TRBV11-2 to TRBJ1-5; no clear D. This CDR3 contains 17 residues. The V end was cut by 5 bases, the J end by 0 bases, with 17 bases between. The V gene's germline CDR1 is SGHAT and CDR2 FQNNGV. The chain's CDR3 is CASSQDLGTLSNQPQHF. The CDR3 DNA reads as TGTGCCAGCAGCCAGGACTTAGGTACGCTTAGCAATCAGCCCCAGCATTTT. Full variable domain (missing parts from reference TRBV11-2 and TRBJ1-5): EAGVAQSPRYKIIEKRQSVAFWCNPISGHATLYWYQQILGQGPKLLIQFQNNGVVDDSQLPKDRFSAERLKGVDSTLKIQPAKLEDSAVYLCASSQDLGTLSNQPQHFGDGTRLSIL.